This is a list of T cell receptor beta chains from one sample in a study of sequential checkpoint blockade in melanoma. TCRdb's copy holds only in-frame clones and misses some; the assay was immunoSEQ multiplex PCR. The sample contains over 10,000 clones, around 20% of which appear only once. Sequencing used tumor tissue (inferred from file names), obtained from a patient given nivolumab and ipilimumab in sequence. These receptors were collected from a human donor with melanoma. The CDR3 runs from the conserved cysteine through the conserved F or W. The D gene is left open where the match is weak. Size tells how often a clone was seen (once, few, many) or the class of an expanded clone, and some rows leave it out.

cdr3_aa cdr3_nt v_call d_call clone_size j_call
CASTDQGTGASPLHF TGTGCCAGCACCGATCAAGGGACAGGGGCTTCACCCCTCCACTTT TRBV28 TRBD1 - TRBJ1-6
CARSLGLGQVRADTQYF TGTGCCAGAAGCTTGGGGCTGGGACAGGTTCGTGCAGATACGCAGTATTTT TRBV5-3 TRBD1 - TRBJ2-3
CASSKDTNSYEQYF TGTGCCAGCAGTAAAGACACGAACTCCTACGAGCAGTACTTC TRBV11-3 - many TRBJ2-7
CASSEQGYYNSPLHF TGTGCCAGCAGTGAACAGGGTTACTATAATTCACCCCTCCACTTT TRBV27 - - TRBJ1-6
CASSAWKGSNQPQHF TGTGCCAGTAGTGCATGGAAGGGGAGCAATCAGCCCCAGCATTTT TRBV19 - - TRBJ1-5
CASSPQTGLINIQYF TGTGCCAGCAGCCCCCAAACCGGACTGATAAACATTCAGTACTTC TRBV9 - - TRBJ2-4
CASSFLFRTGQETQYF TGTGCCAGCAGTTTCCTTTTCCGGACAGGCCAAGAGACCCAGTACTTC TRBV6-8 TRBD1 few TRBJ2-5
CASLQISNQPQHF TGTGCCAGCTTACAGATTAGCAATCAGCCCCAGCATTTT TRBV28 - - TRBJ1-5
CASSIIEGYEQYF TGTGCCAGTAGTATAATCGAGGGTTACGAGCAGTACTTC TRBV19 - - TRBJ2-7
CASSLDLGEVDTQYF TGTGCCAGCAGCTTAGATCTAGGAGAGGTAGATACGCAGTATTTT TRBV11-3 - few TRBJ2-3
CASSRQHAYLANTGELFF TGTGCCAGTAGTCGACAGCACGCTTACCTCGCGAACACCGGGGAGCTGTTTTTT TRBV19 - - TRBJ2-2
CAWDGTGGRETQYF TGTGCCTGGGATGGGACAGGGGGAAGAGAGACCCAGTACTTC TRBV30 TRBD1 few TRBJ2-5
CATSRDPGSRETQYF TGTGCCACCAGCAGAGATCCCGGGTCAAGGGAGACCCAGTACTTC TRBV15 - - TRBJ2-5
CASSLDVIGEQGRNYGYTF TGTGCCAGCAGCTTAGATGTAATTGGAGAGCAGGGGAGGAACTATGGCTACACCTTC TRBV11-3 - - TRBJ1-2
CASRGGLAGGPTDTQYF TGTGCCAGCAGGGGGGGACTAGCGGGAGGGCCCACAGATACGCAGTATTTT TRBV6-8 TRBD2 few TRBJ2-3
CASTPYLGDGENYGYTF TGCGCCAGCACCCCCTATTTGGGGGACGGAGAAAACTATGGCTACACCTTC TRBV4-1 - few TRBJ1-2
CASSLEDFGGHIQYF TGTGCCAGCAGCTTAGAAGACTTCGGAGGGCACATTCAGTACTTC TRBV11-3 - - TRBJ2-4
CASAAQAGAYEQYF TGTGCCAGCGCCGCCCAGGCCGGCGCCTACGAGCAGTACTTC TRBV28 - - TRBJ2-7
CASSFTSGVFYNEQFF TGCGCCAGCAGCTTTACTAGCGGGGTCTTTTACAATGAGCAGTTCTTC TRBV5-1 TRBD2 - TRBJ2-1
CASRRGSGQTNEKLFF TGTGCCAGCAGAAGGGGAAGCGGGCAAACTAATGAAAAACTGTTTTTT TRBV6-8 - many TRBJ1-4
CASSLLAGGTDTQYF TGTGCCAGCAGCCTTCTAGCGGGAGGGACAGATACGCAGTATTTT TRBV11-3 TRBD2 medium-sized TRBJ2-3
CASRTTGTGKGEKLFF TGCGCCAGCAGGACTACCGGGACAGGGAAGGGAGAAAAACTGTTTTTT TRBV5-1 TRBD1 - TRBJ1-4
CASSTIAGGYTDTQYF TGTGCCAGTAGTACAATAGCGGGAGGCTACACAGATACGCAGTATTTT TRBV19 TRBD2 few TRBJ2-3
CASSFQLDGETQYF TGCGCCAGCAGCTTCCAACTAGATGGGGAGACCCAGTACTTC TRBV23-1 - many TRBJ2-5
CASSHPFGTSGTSTDTQYF TGTGCCAGCAGCCACCCGTTTGGGACTAGCGGAACTAGCACAGATACGCAGTATTTT TRBV14 TRBD2 few TRBJ2-3
CASSLGPGGVNIQYF TGTGCCAGCAGCTTAGGGCCGGGGGGGGTAAACATTCAGTACTTC TRBV11-3 TRBD2 many TRBJ2-4